The T cell receptor beta chain described here comes from a study of OX40 agonist ivuxolimab in advanced cancers. Study summary: Averaging approximately 60 years in age, with a range of 23 to 79, the cohort was 82.7% male. Three partial responders included one hepatocellular carcinoma patient and two cutaneous melanoma patients.

Sampling of blood occurred at baseline, cycle 4 day 1, and cycle 7 day 1. Germline V gene lookup returns CDR1 LNHNV and CDR2 YYDKDF (reference sequence). The CDR3 has 12 residues. Trimming left V 0 bases short and J 4 bases short, with 1 base between. Clones were sequenced by immunoSEQ multiplex PCR, and TCRdb holds only the in-frame ones, with some missing. The repertoire consists of roughly 66,000 clones, with 80% to 85% occurring once and the leading ten covering 2.5%. This clonotype was sampled from an adult with an advanced solid tumor such as melanoma, head and neck, liver or kidney cancer. This material consisted of CD4+ or CD8+ T cells sorted from blood, taken in a trial of the OX40 agonist ivuxolimab. The chain recombines TRBV15 with TRBJ1-5, with D unclear. DNA for the CDR3: TGTGCCACCAGCAGAGATAATCAGCCCCAGCATTTT. Translated, it gives CATSRDNQPQHF.